This paragraph reports one TCR beta chain. What it binds is not known. The data originate from a study of T cells after yellow fever vaccination. Study-level points and caveats: Most primary-vaccination clones recurred post-booster (roughly 96% CD4, 88% CD8). The CD4 and CD8 compartments had a small share of their clonotypes in common.

This CDR3 has 16 amino acids. V lost 4 bases, J lost 2 bases, and 7 bases stayed unmatched. Looked up from germline, CDR1 is LGHDT and CDR2 is YNNKEL (reference sequence). The 5'RACE template-switching step produced TCR cDNA and added a universal primer site and UMIs. From the 5' RACE reads, TCRdb called clonotypes with MiXCR, one entry per CDR3 protein. This table holds some 560,000 distinct CDR3 sequences, approximately 21% found once. This chain joins TRBV3-1 and TRBJ2-1, with TRBD1 matching 8 bases. Sequencing used PBMCs, obtained 15 days after the yellow fever booster vaccination. The sequence was collected from a man aged 25-45 years who received the YFV17D yellow fever vaccine. The CDR3 nucleotides are TGTGCCAGCAGCCCTGAGGGGACAGGTGCCTACAATGAGCAGTTCTTC. It specifies CASSPEGTGAYNEQFF.